The 26 T cell receptor beta chains below all came from one sample that was sequenced in a study of OX40 agonist ivuxolimab in advanced cancers. The repertoire was sequenced with immunoSEQ multiplex PCR; TCRdb's copy has only in-frame clones and lacks some. Among approximately 94,000 clones listed, approximately 90% were seen once. The sequencing used CD4+ or CD8+ T cells sorted from blood, collected in a trial of the OX40 agonist ivuxolimab. The receptors come from an adult with an advanced solid tumor such as melanoma, head and neck, liver or kidney cancer.

A single count supports this clone. The chain has TRBV11-2 and TRBJ2-3; D gene unclear. The CDR3 runs 13 residues. Germline CDR1 SGHAT, CDR2 FQNNGV. Deletions cut 4 bases from V and 5 bases from J, with 10 bases between. The CDR3 reads CASSSQDGDTQYF. In DNA form, the CDR3 reads TGTGCCAGCAGCTCCCAAGATGGAGATACGCAGTATTTT.

J is TRBJ2-5 and V is TRBV5-4; unclear D gene. Deletions cut 0 bases from V and 0 bases from J, with 0 bases between. CDR3 size: 12 residues. Germline V gene lookup returns CDR1 SGHNT and CDR2 YYREEE (reference sequence). The CDR3 DNA follows: TGTGCCAGCAGCTTGGACCAAGAGACCCAGTACTTC. Translation: CASSLDQETQYF. The full variable domain, in which reference TRBV5-4 and TRBJ2-5 provide the parts outside the CDR3, is ETGVTQSPTHLIKTRGQQVTLRCSSQSGHNTVSWYQQALGQGPQFIFQYYREEENGRGNFPPRFSGLQFPNYSSELNVNALELDDSALYLCASSLDQETQYFGPGTRLLVL.

The genes are TRBV7-6 and TRBJ2-7, with 10 bases fitting TRBD1. Germline V CDR1 and CDR2: SGHVS, FNYEAQ. V was clipped by 3 bases and J by 7 bases; unmatched bases: 6. The CDR3 runs to 14 residues. The CDR3 loop reads CASSLGGQGREQYF. The CDR3 DNA reads TGTGCCAGCAGCTTGGGGGGACAGGGGAGGGAGCAGTACTTC.

J is TRBJ1-5 and V is TRBV28; no reliable D call. The CDR3 spans 12 residues. Trimming took 10 bases from V and 4 from J, leaving 11 bases between them. CDR1 is MDHEN, CDR2 SYDVKM, per germline. The DNA of the CDR3 is TGTGCCATATACTCCCTGAATCAGCCCCAGCATTTT. It is translated as CAIYSLNQPQHF. The entire variable domain, with the rest obtained from reference TRBV28 and TRBJ1-5, is as follows: DVKVTQSSRYLVKRTGEKVFLECVQDMDHENMFWYRQDPGLGLRLIYFSYDVKMKEKGDIPEGYSVSREKKERFSLILESASTNQTSMYLCAIYSLNQPQHFGDGTRLSIL.

The rearrangement uses TRBV28 and TRBJ2-7; 7 bases fit TRBD1. This CDR3 has 15 amino acids. V gave up 2 bases and J gave up 4 bases; unmatched junction bases: 8. CDR1 is MDHEN and CDR2 is SYDVKM in the germline V gene. The CDR3 reads CASSLPGTATYEQYF. CDR3 DNA: TGTGCCAGCAGTTTACCCGGGACAGCTACATACGAGCAGTACTTC.

V is TRBV9 and J is TRBJ2-7, with D possibly TRBD2 on 5 matching bases. Germline V lookup: CDR1 SGDLS, CDR2 YYNGEE. Deletions cut 4 bases from V and 4 bases from J, with 15 bases between. The CDR3 length is 14 residues. Here the CDR3 reads CASSMLASAYEQYF. Here the CDR3 DNA reads TGTGCCAGCAGCATGTTAGCGTCCGCTTACGAGCAGTACTTC.

The V and J genes are TRBV7-9 and TRBJ2-3; D is unclear. This CDR3 contains 14 residues. Trimming cost V 1 base and J 0 bases, with 5 bases left between them. Germline V gives CDR1 SEHNR, CDR2 FQNEAQ (reference sequence). CDR3 sequence reads: CASSLVGSTDTQYF. The CDR3 coding sequence is TGTGCCAGCAGCTTAGTCGGCAGCACAGATACGCAGTATTTT.

V is TRBV7-9 and J is TRBJ1-4; possible D gene TRBD1, 5 bases. The CDR3 runs to 14 residues. Trimming removed 4 bases from V and 3 bases from J, with 9 bases in between. The V gene's germline CDR1 is SEHNR and CDR2 FQNEAQ (reference sequence). CDR3 coding DNA: TGTGCCAGCAGCTCTAAAGGGGCTAATGAAAAACTGTTTTTT. This sequence encodes CASSSKGANEKLFF.

The CDR3 nucleotides read TGCGCCAGCAGCTTGTCGTACAGAAGTAATGAAGCTTTCTTT. This translates into CASSLSYRSNEAFF. The V call is TRBV5-1, the J call TRBJ1-1; D gene uncertain. The CDR3 covers 14 residues. V was shortened by 1 base and J by 7 bases, with 14 bases between the two germline ends. The germline gives CDR1 SGHRS, CDR2 YFSETQ.

The genes are TRBV5-4 and TRBJ1-2; 8 positions agree with TRBD1. The CDR3 covers 14 residues. V lost 0 bases and J lost 4; bases outside the gene matches: 2. In germline, CDR1 is SGHNT, CDR2 YYREEE (reference sequence). CDR3 nucleotide sequence: TGTGCCAGCAGCTTGGCAGGGGGCGTCTATGGCTACACCTTC. Its protein product is CASSLAGGVYGYTF.

This clone was seen a handful of times. The chain has TRBV6-5 and TRBJ1-5; perhaps TRBD1 as D (6 bases). Germline CDR1 MNHEY, CDR2 SVGAGI. This CDR3 is built from 14 residues. V was clipped by 6 bases and J by 0 bases, with 9 bases between them. CDR3 DNA: TGTGCCAGCAGCCGACAGGATAGCAATCAGCCCCAGCATTTT. This encodes CASSRQDSNQPQHF.

This chain links TRBV7-9 with TRBJ2-3, with 16 nucleotides matching TRBD2. After removal of 5 bases from V and 4 bases from J, the junction contained 3 bases not matched to a gene. Per germline, CDR1 SEHNR and CDR2 FQNEAQ (reference sequence). The CDR3 sequence is 16 residues long. CDR3 region: CASSRGLAGGSDTQYF. The CDR3 coding sequence is TGTGCCAGCAGCCGGGGACTAGCGGGAGGGTCAGATACGCAGTATTTT.

The rearrangement joins TRBV19 to TRBJ2-1, with 7 bases lining up with TRBD2. V was clipped by 5 bases and J by 4 bases; unmatched bases: 2. CDR3 length: 13 residues. Germline V gene lookup returns CDR1 LNHDA and CDR2 SQIVND (reference sequence). The CDR3 sequence is CASSLAVYNEQFF. The DNA for the CDR3 is TGTGCCAGTAGTCTAGCGGTTTACAATGAGCAGTTCTTC.

The chain employs TRBV28 and TRBJ2-7; D possibly matches TRBD1 or TRBD2 (5 bases each). The CDR3 extends over 14 amino acids. With 6 bases removed from V and 4 bases from J, the gap between germline ends came to 16 bases. Germline V gives CDR1 MDHEN, CDR2 SYDVKM. CDR3 residues: CASSPTGTEYEQYF. The CDR3 DNA is TGTGCCAGCAGCCCAACCGGGACGGAGTACGAGCAGTACTTC.

This sequence joins TRBV14 and TRBJ1-2; 8 positions match TRBD1. The CDR3 has 13 residues. V lost 6 bases to trimming and J lost 5 bases; unmatched junction nucleotides: 5. The germline gives CDR1 SGHDN, CDR2 FVKESK. CDR3 loop: CASSPQGVYGYTF. The CDR3 DNA reads as TGTGCCAGCAGTCCACAGGGGGTGTATGGCTACACCTTC.

Concerning this clone itself: Relative to the germline gene, one junction end is altered; a read error may explain this. The same CDR3 can be traced to other DNA sequences in this sample. The CDR3 is CASSVEGNTIYF. CDR3 coding DNA: TGTGCTAGCAGCGTAGAAGGAAACACCATATATTTT. The J gene is TRBJ1-3, the V gene TRBV9; D not certain. Germline loops: CDR1 SGDLS, CDR2 YYNGEE. The CDR3 is 12 residues long.

The V call is TRBV19, the J call TRBJ1-1; D gene uncertain. V dropped 5 bases and J dropped 1 base, with 11 bases sitting between them. CDR1 and CDR2 from the germline V gene are LNHDA and SQIVND (reference sequence). The CDR3 has 14 amino acids. CDR3 in DNA: TGTGCCAGTAGTCCATTGAGGCAGAACACTGAAGCTTTCTTT. This codes for CASSPLRQNTEAFF. Full variable domain (remainder filled in from reference TRBV19 and TRBJ1-1): DGGITQSPKYLFRKEGQNVTLSCEQNLNHDAMYWYRQDPGQGLRLIYYSQIVNDFQKGDIAEGYSVSREKKESFPLTVTSAQKNPTAFYLCASSPLRQNTEAFFGQGTRLTVV.

The J gene is TRBJ2-5, the V gene TRBV5-1; a weak D match, TRBD2 (5 bases). V was cut by 0 bases and J by 0 bases, with 9 bases left in between. Looked up from germline, CDR1 is SGHRS and CDR2 is YFSETQ. The CDR3 is 15 amino acids. CDR3: CASSLAGLYQETQYF. The DNA of the CDR3 is TGCGCCAGCAGCTTGGCGGGATTGTACCAAGAGACCCAGTACTTC. Supplemented by reference TRBV5-1 and TRBJ2-5, the full variable domain reads KAGVTQTPRYLIKTRGQQVTLSCSPISGHRSVSWYQQTPGQGLQFLFEYFSETQRNKGNFPGRFSGRQFSNSRSEMNVSTLELGDSALYLCASSLAGLYQETQYFGPGTRLLVL.

This clone was seen a single time. This chain uses TRBV7-2 with TRBJ2-1; D is unclear. The CDR3 length is 15 residues. The V end was cut by 6 bases, the J end by 0 bases, with 12 bases between. Germline values: CDR1 SGHTA, CDR2 FQGNSA. The CDR3 coding sequence is TGTGCCAGCAGTTCTACTACTATCTCCTACAATGAGCAGTTCTTC. Amino acid sequence: CASSSTTISYNEQFF.

V and J are TRBV4-2 and TRBJ1-1; D unclear. The CDR3 is 16 residues long. V gave up 4 bases and J gave up 2 bases, with 17 bases separating them. Germline CDR1 reads LGHNA; CDR2 reads YNFKEQ. The DNA for the CDR3 is TGTGCCAGCAGCCCTATCGGCGGCCTTATTAACACTGAAGCTTTCTTT. Residues: CASSPIGGLINTEAFF.

The chain joins TRBV28 to TRBJ2-7, with D hard to call. Per germline, CDR1 MDHEN and CDR2 SYDVKM. The CDR3 totals 13 residues. Trimming left V 9 bases short and J 0 bases short, with 12 bases between. CDR3 bases: TGTGCCAGACAGCAGGTTTTCTCCTACGAGCAGTACTTC. This translates into CARQQVFSYEQYF.

The V gene is TRBV5-4, the J gene TRBJ2-7; 10 bases line up with TRBD2. The V gene end was trimmed by 2 bases and the J gene end by 1 base; junction bases not matched to a gene: 6. Germline-derived CDR1 and CDR2 are SGHNT and YYREEE (reference sequence). The CDR3 consists of 16 residues. CDR3 nucleotides: TGTGCCAGCAGCTTTGGGGCTAGCGGGAGATCCTACGAGCAGTACTTC. It codes for CASSFGASGRSYEQYF.

J is TRBJ2-1 and V is TRBV7-9; no clear D gene. Germline V gene lookup returns CDR1 SEHNR and CDR2 FQNEAQ (reference sequence). Trimming stripped 2 bases from V and 0 bases from J, with 17 bases between. The CDR3 runs 18 residues. The CDR3 region has the DNA TGTGCCAGCAGCTTAAATTCTTTTGGGTCCTACTCCTACAATGAGCAGTTCTTC. Protein: CASSLNSFGSYSYNEQFF. Based on the CDR3 plus reference TRBV7-9 and TRBJ2-1, the full variable domain is DTGVSQNPRHKITKRGQNVTFRCDPISEHNRLYWYRQTLGQGPEFLTYFQNEAQLEKSRLLSDRFSAERPKGSFSTLEIQRTEQGDSAMYLCASSLNSFGSYSYNEQFFGPGTRLTVL.

The CDR3 here is CASSFLETPDEQYF. As DNA, the CDR3 is TGTGCCAGCAGTTTCCTGGAGACCCCCGACGAGCAGTACTTC. The chain recombines TRBV27 with TRBJ2-7, with D uncertain. Trimming took off 3 bases at V and 5 bases at J, with 14 bases between the two ends. The V gene's germline CDR1 is MNHEY and CDR2 SMNVEV (reference sequence). CDR3 length: 14 residues.

The chain couples TRBV10-3 to TRBJ1-1; TRBD1 is a possible D gene (6 bases). The V end lost 5 bases, the J end lost 6 bases, and 19 bases lay between the germline ends. The CDR3 spans 15 residues. CDR1 is ENHRY, CDR2 SYGVKD, per germline. The CDR3 reads CAISPTGRQDAEAFF. The CDR3 bases are TGTGCCATCAGTCCAACGGGACGACAGGACGCTGAAGCTTTCTTT.

V is TRBV28 and J is TRBJ2-1; perhaps TRBD2 as D (5 bases). The V and J ends lost 6 bases and 7 bases respectively, with 22 bases between them. CDR1 is MDHEN, CDR2 SYDVKM, per germline. The CDR3 loop spans 16 amino acids. The chain's CDR3 is CASSPVVRRRKNEQFF. In nucleotides, the CDR3 is TGTGCCAGCAGCCCCGTCGTCAGGAGGAGGAAGAATGAGCAGTTCTTC.